This T cell receptor beta chain was observed in a study of blood T cell repertoires in COVID-19. Study-wide context: Sources were T cells, B-cell-depleted T cells, or PBMCs; the material itself was cDNA or gDNA.

Those who participated ranged in age from about 18 to 89 years and resided in approximately 26 US areas. The assay was immunoSEQ multiplex PCR, and TCRdb's table has in-frame clones only and misses some. Seen here are 150,000 to 200,000 clones, around 82% observed once, and the top ten hold about 15%. The CDR3 runs to 14 residues. CDR1 LGHDT and CDR2 YNNKEL come from the germline V gene (reference sequence). V lost 8 bases to trimming and J lost 6 bases, with 20 bases between them. The material sequenced was PBMCs or T cells enriched from blood (not recorded which). The V gene is TRBV3-1 (or the pseudogene TRBV3-2), the J gene TRBJ2-7; D remains unclear. The origin of this receptor is a woman aged 50 to 60 with acute COVID-19. This CDR3 reads CASPKKAFGGEQYV. In DNA form, the CDR3 reads TGTGCCAGCCCAAAAAAGGCCTTTGGCGGCGAGCAGTACGTC.